Presented here are 9 T cell receptor beta chains from one specimen sequenced in a study of cytomegalovirus exposure and HLA in healthy donors. The table came from immunoSEQ multiplex PCR; TCRdb's copy has only in-frame clones and leaves some out. The repertoire holds some 150,000 clones, about nine tenths seen once, with 0.55% to 0.8% in the top ten. The sample taken for sequencing was PBMCs. The receptors were gathered from a man younger than 30 in good health and CMV-seronegative.

This sequence joins TRBV5-4 and TRBJ1-1; D is unclear. Germline values: CDR1 SGHNT, CDR2 YYREEE (reference sequence). This CDR3 has 12 residues. V was cut by 2 bases and J by 1 base, with 3 bases left in between. The CDR3 region has the DNA TGTGCCAGCAGCTTCGGGAACACTGAAGCTTTCTTT. Its translation: CASSFGNTEAFF.

The J gene is TRBJ1-5, the V gene TRBV6-5; D call uncertain. The length of the CDR3 is 14 residues. The germline V gene has CDR1 MNHEY and CDR2 SVGAGI. Trimming cost V 0 bases and J 0 bases, with 3 bases left between them. This chain's CDR3 is CASSYSSSNQPQHF. As DNA, the CDR3 is TGTGCCAGCAGTTACTCCAGTAGCAATCAGCCCCAGCATTTT.

This chain connects TRBV5-1 to TRBJ1-4; TRBD1 is a possible D gene (5 bases). The CDR3 runs 14 residues. V dropped 0 bases and J dropped 7 bases, with 10 bases sitting between them. Germline CDR1 is SGHRS and CDR2 is YFSETQ. The CDR3 sequence is CASSLASGSEKLFF. In nucleotides, the CDR3 is TGCGCCAGCAGCTTGGCTTCAGGGTCTGAAAAACTGTTTTTT.

This rearrangement joins TRBV5-1 to TRBJ1-4; 8 bases are shared with TRBD1. CDR1 and CDR2 (germline): SGHRS, YFSETQ. Trimming removed 8 bases from V and 4 bases from J; junction bases left unmatched: 4. This CDR3 has 13 amino acids. The CDR3 loop reads CASQGAINEKLFF. As DNA, the CDR3 is TGCGCCAGTCAGGGGGCGATTAATGAAAAACTGTTTTTT. The entire variable domain, with the rest obtained from reference TRBV5-1 and TRBJ1-4, is as follows: KAGVTQTPRYLIKTRGQQVTLSCSPISGHRSVSWYQQTPGQGLQFLFEYFSETQRNKGNFPGRFSGRQFSNSRSEMNVSTLELGDSALYLCASQGAINEKLFFGSGTQLSVL.

The rearrangement uses TRBV4-3 and TRBJ2-1; 12 bases fit TRBD2. Germline V gives CDR1 LGHNA, CDR2 YSLEER. The length of the CDR3 is 13 residues. V dropped 3 bases and J dropped 15; count of bases not matched to a gene: 6. CDR3 residues: CASSQSLAGGLFF. CDR3 sequence (DNA): TGCGCCAGCAGCCAGTCACTAGCGGGAGGTCTGTTCTTC.

The gene calls are TRBV2 and TRBJ2-2; D might be TRBD2 (6 bases). The CDR3 has 20 residues. CDR1 and CDR2 (germline): SNHLY, FYNNEI. Between the trimmed V and J ends, which lost 6 bases and 1 base, there was a span of 27 bases. This CDR3 reads CASSPGAPPSAPLNTGELFF. In DNA form, the CDR3 reads TGTGCCAGCAGCCCTGGGGCGCCACCTAGCGCCCCTCTGAACACCGGGGAGCTGTTTTTT.

This chain joins TRBV5-1 and TRBJ1-2, with D perhaps TRBD1 (6 bases). V was trimmed by 3 bases and J by 8 bases, leaving 14 bases between them. Germline lookup yields CDR1 SGHRS and CDR2 YFSETQ. The CDR3 is 13 amino acids. The CDR3 spells CASSSTQGYGYTF. The CDR3 DNA follows: TGCGCCAGCAGCTCAACTCAGGGGTACGGCTACACCTTC.

The chain recombines TRBV2 with TRBJ2-3; 7 bases agree with TRBD1. CDR1 and CDR2 from the germline V gene are SNHLY and FYNNEI. The CDR3 has 16 residues. V trimming: 2 bases; J trimming: 3 bases; junction bases outside the gene matches: 8. The CDR3 nucleotides read TGTGCCAGCAGTGAAATAGTGAGGGGGCGGACAGATACGCAGTATTTT. Its protein product is CASSEIVRGRTDTQYF.

The chain carries TRBV5-1 and TRBJ2-2; TRBD2 is a possible D gene (6 bases). This CDR3 is 13 amino acids long. CDR1 is SGHRS, CDR2 YFSETQ, per germline. Trimming removed 5 bases at V and 5 bases at J, with 10 bases between. Here the CDR3 reads CASRGGDTGELFF. CDR3 sequence (DNA): TGCGCCAGCAGGGGGGGAGATACCGGGGAGCTGTTTTTT.